This TCR beta chain was sequenced during a study of blood T cell repertoires in COVID-19. Seattle enrolled patients during active infection and tracked them longitudinally. Methods used by the authors: Estimation of nucleated cell counts was performed using reference gene primer amplification. Here immunoSEQ multiplex PCR was the method, and the copy in TCRdb shows in-frame clones only, minus some. From that table come the V and J calls and clone size; the DNA was used to work out D and trimming. The data show under 450,000 clones, around 89% seen once. This TCR was recovered from a woman between 45 and 60 years old with COVID-19, enrolled during active disease. The source material was peripheral blood.

DNA for the CDR3: TGTGCCAGCAGTTCCCGGGACAGGGGTTACAATGAGCAGTTCTTC. As protein: CASSSRDRGYNEQFF. The rearrangement joins TRBV6-5 to TRBJ2-1; 10 bases agree with TRBD1. CDR1 MNHEY and CDR2 SVGAGI come from the germline V gene. J gave up 4 bases and V 4 bases, and 4 bases lay outside the gene matches. This CDR3 contains 15 residues.